The rows below give T cell receptor beta chains drawn from one sample of a study of blood T cell repertoires in COVID-19. Assay: immunoSEQ multiplex PCR; the TCRdb copy retains only in-frame clones and omits some. The table includes approximately 300,000 clones, less than 85% detected once. The material sequenced was PBMCs or T cells enriched from blood (not recorded which). Every receptor here comes from a woman in her 30s who had been exposed to COVID-19. CDR3s include the opening cysteine and the closing phenylalanine or tryptophan. Each record gives: J gene, V gene, CDR3 length, CDR3 protein.

TRBJ2-7	TRBV9	15	CASSVRQDPSYEQYF
TRBJ1-2	TRBV19	14	CASTRQATIPGYTF
TRBJ2-2	TRBV9	16	CASSVGTSLSGGELFF
TRBJ1-2	TRBV5-1	14	CASSSLQGGYGYTF
TRBJ2-7	TRBV27	12	CASRGQSYEQYF
TRBJ2-3	TRBV9	19	CASTLGGAGTGGLTDTQYF
TRBJ1-6	TRBV9	16	CASSVEAARRRTPLHF
TRBJ2-6	TRBV11-3	17	CASSLGTGSSGANVLTF
TRBJ2-7	TRBV9	14	CASSTFGTAYEQYF
TRBJ2-7	TRBV20-1	12	CSASSGSYEQYF
TRBJ2-7	TRBV5-4	18	CASSLTQSGRAAVDEQYF
TRBJ2-7	TRBV19	14	CASTGTAFSYEQYF
TRBJ1-1	TRBV30	14	CACPGTVMNTEAFF
TRBJ1-4	TRBV27	12	CASSFGRGKLFF
TRBJ1-2	TRBV28	16	CASSLPEGGSNYGYTF
TRBJ1-3	TRBV25-1	15	CASSEYGSSGNTIYF
TRBJ1-1	TRBV7-3	16	CASSKGQLGRFTEAFF
TRBJ2-7	TRBV28	15	CASSLPGTGSYEQYF
TRBJ1-2	TRBV27	13	CASSFGGNYGYTF
TRBJ1-4	TRBV3-1/TRBV3-2	15	CASSQDSGEWGKLFF
TRBJ2-3	TRBV9	14	CASSVGLATDTQYF
TRBJ2-1	TRBV9	15	CASSVGRGRYNEQFF
TRBJ2-2	TRBV6-5	15	CASTRQGRNTGELFF
TRBJ2-3	TRBV7-6	15	CASSLGGTSTDTQYF
TRBJ1-1	TRBV7-9	16	CASSKGAGTGSTEAFF
TRBJ2-1	TRBV14	18	CASSQAHIPFGSYNEQFF
TRBJ2-1	TRBV11-2	14	CASTLGLKNNEQFF
TRBJ2-7	TRBV6-2/TRBV6-3	17	CASSYSLVAGDPYEQYF
TRBJ2-2	TRBV6-5	15	CASSYWTSGTGELFF
TRBJ1-5	TRBV28	14	CASRRQGMHQPQHF
TRBJ2-1	TRBV6-4	13	CASRRDRGDEQFF
TRBJ2-3	TRBV5-1	16	CASSLGAADGTDTQYF
TRBJ1-2	TRBV14	15	CASSQGSGGSYGYTF
TRBJ1-2	TRBV29-1	15	CSVTEDRGLREGYTF
TRBJ1-5	TRBV5-1	14	CASSLTGRNQPQHF
TRBJ1-1	TRBV15	14	CATSRVPQNTEAFF
TRBJ2-1	TRBV30	14	CAWRRGGSYNEQFF
TRBJ2-3	TRBV7-6	16	CASSLVGGEGTDTQYF
TRBJ2-7	TRBV4-3	14	CASSLTSGVNEQYF
TRBJ2-3	TRBV10-3	16	CAISAPGQGATDTQYF
TRBJ2-1	TRBV19	17	CASSRRLAGSSYNEQFF
TRBJ2-1	TRBV7-2	13	CASSPDRDHEQFF
TRBJ2-3	TRBV10-2	15	CASSPSTRGSGTQYF
TRBJ2-3	TRBV3-1/TRBV3-2	15	CASSQTGTSTDTQYF
TRBJ1-1	TRBV9	12	CASSEGGAEAFF
TRBJ2-6	TRBV19	14	CASSATGGANVLTF
TRBJ1-3	TRBV5-1	16	CASSLRGQGSGNTIYF
TRBJ1-5	TRBV5-1	14	CASSYGQGNQPQHF
TRBJ2-1	TRBV7-6	15	CASTPGTSGSAEQFF
TRBJ1-5	TRBV28	15	CASSLPRQGSQPQHF
TRBJ2-3	TRBV6-5	15	CATGKAGRYTDTQYF
TRBJ2-2	TRBV6-5	14	CATRPFRNTGELFF
TRBJ2-7	TRBV9	15	CASSAGQGPYYEQYF
TRBJ2-7	TRBV30	13	CAWKTTGTYEQYF
TRBJ2-7	TRBV28	11	CASTSFYEQYF